This TCR beta chain comes out of a study of blood T cell repertoires in COVID-19. At the level of the study: From the United States, Italy and Spain came samples of acute and convalescent COVID-19.

Per the study methods: By means of reference gene primer amplification, nucleated cell counts were estimated. Here immunoSEQ multiplex PCR was the method, and the copy in TCRdb shows in-frame clones only, minus some. Clone size and the V and J calls come from that table; the DNA yielded D and trimming. The repertoire consists of roughly 200,000 clones, with 80% to 90% occurring once and the leading ten covering approximately 6.2%. The sequence was collected from a man in his 60s who had recovered from COVID-19. The material sequenced was peripheral blood.

The CDR3 here is CASSPGLAGSYNEQFF. As DNA, the CDR3 is TGTGCCAGCAGCCCGGGACTAGCGGGGAGCTACAATGAGCAGTTCTTC. The J gene is TRBJ2-1, the V gene TRBV7-8, with TRBD2 matching 13 bases. After removal of 5 bases from V and 3 bases from J, the junction contained 4 bases not matched to a gene. This CDR3 is 16 amino acids long. CDR1 and CDR2 from the germline V gene are SGHVS and FQNEAQ.